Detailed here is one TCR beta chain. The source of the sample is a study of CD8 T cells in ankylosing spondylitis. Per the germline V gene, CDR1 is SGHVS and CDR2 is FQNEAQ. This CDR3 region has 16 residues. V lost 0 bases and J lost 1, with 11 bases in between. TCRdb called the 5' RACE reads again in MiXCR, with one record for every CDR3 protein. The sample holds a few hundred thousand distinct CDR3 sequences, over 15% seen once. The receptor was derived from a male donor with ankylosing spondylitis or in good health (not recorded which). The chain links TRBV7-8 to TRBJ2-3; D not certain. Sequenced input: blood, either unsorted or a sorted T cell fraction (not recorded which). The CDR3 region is CASSLAWPSGTDTQYF. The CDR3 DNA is TGTGCCAGCAGCTTAGCGTGGCCCAGCGGCACAGATACGCAGTATTTT.